These T cell receptor beta chains were read from a single sample in a study of shared clonotypes between healthy human individuals. This table comes from immunoSEQ multiplex PCR, and its TCRdb copy is limited to in-frame clones, with some not included. Altogether roughly 1,100,000 clones are present, roughly 80% being singletons, with the ten largest covering about 1.4%. The sequencing sample was made of memory CD4+ T cells sorted from blood. All receptors come from a man aged 18 to 30 in good health. CDR3s include the opening cysteine and the closing phenylalanine or tryptophan. Each record gives: CDR3 length, clone size, J gene, V gene, D gene, CDR3 DNA, CDR3 protein. D genes are given only for firm matches. Size values are once, few and many counts, or a class for expanded clones, and some rows have none.

16,-,TRBJ2-1,TRBV11-3,-,TGTGCCAGCAGCTTAGGCTTCAGTGGGAGTCACAATGAGCAGTTCTTC,CASSLGFSGSHNEQFF
15,-,TRBJ1-2,TRBV5-6,-,TGTGCCAGCAGCCGGGGGACGGGGAAGTTCTATGGCTACACCTTC,CASSRGTGKFYGYTF
12,-,TRBJ2-7,TRBV28,-,TGTGCCAGCAGTTTAGGCGCGTACGAGCAGTACTTC,CASSLGAYEQYF
14,-,TRBJ2-3,TRBV7-3,TRBD2,TGTGCCAGCCAGACTAGCGGGGGCACAGATACGCAGTATTTT,CASQTSGGTDTQYF
12,few,TRBJ2-7,TRBV6-1,-,TGTGCCAGCAGTACCCAAGGCTACGAGCAGTACTTC,CASSTQGYEQYF
16,-,TRBJ2-7,TRBV7-9,-,TGTGCCAGCAGCTTCTTTGGGGCACCCCGGGGTAGCGAGCAGTACTTC,CASSFFGAPRGSEQYF
12,-,TRBJ2-7,TRBV5-4,-,TGTGCCAGCAGCTCGACTAGATCCGAGCAGTACTTC,CASSSTRSEQYF
16,-,TRBJ2-3,TRBV7-2,TRBD2,TGTGCCAGCAGTCGGACGGGACTAGCGAACACAGATACGCAGTATTTT,CASSRTGLANTDTQYF
14,once,TRBJ1-4,TRBV27,-,TGTGCCAGCAGTATACCGGGACTAGGAGAAAAACTGTTTTTT,CASSIPGLGEKLFF
18,-,TRBJ2-7,TRBV10-1,TRBD2,TGCGCCAGCAGTGAGTCTAACCCACCCAGCGGGGGGACCTACGAGCAGTACTTC,CASSESNPPSGGTYEQYF
15,-,TRBJ2-7,TRBV2,-,TGTGCCAGCAGTCCGCAGGACCTTCCCGGGACCGAGCAGTACTTC,CASSPQDLPGTEQYF
13,-,TRBJ1-5,TRBV6-1,-,TGTGCCAGCAGTACAGGGTTCAATCAGCCCCAGCATTTT,CASSTGFNQPQHF
15,-,TRBJ2-3,TRBV2,-,TGTGCCAGCAGTGAAGCGCGGGCAGGCACAGATACGCAGTATTTT,CASSEARAGTDTQYF
13,-,TRBJ2-3,TRBV7-6,-,TGTGCCAGCAGCCGAAGTGGCTCCGATACGCAGTATTTT,CASSRSGSDTQYF
14,-,TRBJ2-7,TRBV6-6,TRBD1,TGTGCCACACGAGGGGGACAGGGGGCCGACGAGCAGTACTTC,CATRGGQGADEQYF
13,once,TRBJ1-1,TRBV7-9,-,TGTGCCAGCAGCTTATTGGGGGACACTGAAGCTTTCTTT,CASSLLGDTEAFF
18,-,TRBJ2-2,TRBV11-2,TRBD2,TGTGCCAGCAGCTTGGGACGGTTGGCGGGAGAGAACACCGGGGAGCTGTTTTTT,CASSLGRLAGENTGELFF
15,few,TRBJ1-5,TRBV5-1,-,TGCGCCAGCAGCTTACTGGGACATAGCAATCAGCCCCAGCATTTT,CASSLLGHSNQPQHF
18,-,TRBJ2-7,TRBV4-1,-,TGCGCCAGCAGCCCCAACCTCTTCCACAGGTTTGGGGGCGACGAGCAGTACTTC,CASSPNLFHRFGGDEQYF
16,-,TRBJ2-5,TRBV7-7,TRBD2,TGTGCTAGCAGCTTCGGGACTAGCGGGCCACAAGAGACCCAGTACTTC,CASSFGTSGPQETQYF
16,-,TRBJ2-1,TRBV5-1,TRBD2,TGCGCCAGCAGCCCGACTAGCGGGGGGCCGGACAATGAGCAGTTCTTC,CASSPTSGGPDNEQFF
16,-,TRBJ2-7,TRBV2,-,TGTGCCAGCAGTGGACCCCGAGGGACTGCTGACTACGAGCAGTACTTC,CASSGPRGTADYEQYF
15,-,TRBJ1-4,TRBV2,TRBD1,TGTGCCAGCAGTGAAGGGGGACAGCTCAATGAAAAACTGTTTTTT,CASSEGGQLNEKLFF
16,-,TRBJ1-6,TRBV18,-,TGTGCCAGCTCACCAAATCCCCCAGGGGTTCGTCCACCCCTCCACTTT,CASSPNPPGVRPPLHF
13,-,TRBJ2-1,TRBV6-5,-,TGTGCCACCACGAAGGGGGGGTGGAATGAGCAGTTCTTC,CATTKGGWNEQFF
16,-,TRBJ1-3,TRBV5-1,-,TGCGCCAGCAGCCACCAGCCAACAGGGAGCGGAAACACCATATATTTT,CASSHQPTGSGNTIYF
14,-,TRBJ2-5,TRBV5-1,TRBD2,TGCGCCAGCAGGACTAGCAGCAACCAAGAGACCCAGTACTTC,CASRTSSNQETQYF
13,-,TRBJ2-3,TRBV2,-,TGTGCCAGCAGTGCCTCGTGGTCGGATACGCAGTATTTT,CASSASWSDTQYF
11,few,TRBJ1-1,TRBV2,-,TGTGCCAGCAGTCTCTACACTGAAGCTTTCTTT,CASSLYTEAFF
17,-,TRBJ1-6,TRBV19,-,TGTGCCAGTACCCCAGGGTTAGGGATGGATCGCAATTCACCCCTCCACTTT,CASTPGLGMDRNSPLHF
16,-,TRBJ2-6,TRBV7-8,-,TGTGCCAGCAGCTTAATGGAGGGGGTTGGGGCCAACGTCCTGACTTTC,CASSLMEGVGANVLTF
16,-,TRBJ1-1,TRBV4-1,-,TGCGCCAGCAGCCCTACGGTGGGGCTGATGAACACTGAAGCTTTCTTT,CASSPTVGLMNTEAFF
16,once,TRBJ2-3,TRBV7-7,-,TGTGCTAGCAGCTTAGAATGGGGGGCTGGGGCAGATACGCAGTATTTT,CASSLEWGAGADTQYF
18,few,TRBJ2-7,TRBV4-2,TRBD2,TGTGCCAGCAGCCAAGATTTAATCCTGCCCCTAGCGGGAGCTGAGCAGTACTTC,CASSQDLILPLAGAEQYF
17,few,TRBJ1-1,TRBV4-1,-,TGCGCCAGCAGCCAAGATCCCCGGACAGAAATGAACACTGAAGCTTTCTTT,CASSQDPRTEMNTEAFF
14,-,TRBJ2-5,TRBV6-1,-,TGTGCCAGCAGTTTCTCGGGACGGCAAGAGACCCAGTACTTC,CASSFSGRQETQYF
14,once,TRBJ2-7,TRBV2,TRBD2,TGTGCCAGCAGTGGGGAGACTAGCGGACTCGAGCAGTACTTC,CASSGETSGLEQYF
17,-,TRBJ2-5,TRBV13,TRBD2,TGTGCCAGCAGCTCCGGACTAGCGGGCACGACCGGCCCGACCCAGTACTTC,CASSSGLAGTTGPTQYF
11,few,TRBJ1-2,TRBV6-5,-,TGTGCCAGCCGAACGGAGAGCGGCTACACCTTC,CASRTESGYTF
14,-,TRBJ1-5,TRBV6-1,-,TGTGCCAGCAGTGGACCGGGGGGTTGGCAGCCCCAGCATTTT,CASSGPGGWQPQHF
15,-,TRBJ1-3,TRBV28,TRBD1,TGTGCCAGCAGTGTGGGACAGATCTCTGGAAACACCATATATTTT,CASSVGQISGNTIYF
15,-,TRBJ2-2,TRBV6-6,TRBD2,TGTGCCAGCACCAGCTCGGGGGGGAACACCGGGGAGCTGTTTTTT,CASTSSGGNTGELFF
12,few,TRBJ1-5,TRBV19,-,TGTGCCAGTACGAAGGATAATCAGCCCCAGCATTTT,CASTKDNQPQHF
15,few,TRBJ2-3,TRBV5-1,TRBD2,TGCGCCAGCAGACCGGGACTAGCGGGAGGAGGTACGCAGTATTTT,CASRPGLAGGGTQYF
15,few,TRBJ2-7,TRBV5-1,-,TGCGCCAGCAGGATAGACGCCACCTCCTCCTACGAGCAGTACTTC,CASRIDATSSYEQYF